The next 32 T cell receptor beta chains were all read from a single sample in a study of control samples from healthy donors and cancer patients. Data came from immunoSEQ multiplex PCR; TCRdb stores just in-frame clones and leaves some out. The sample has about 140,000 clones, 75% to 95% seen once. The specimen was blood. Receptor source: a man aged 18 to 30 in good health.

The chain combines TRBV5-1 with TRBJ2-5, with 9 bases that match TRBD2. The ends lost 4 bases at V and 4 bases at J; junction bases unmatched: 8. Germline loops: CDR1 SGHRS, CDR2 YFSETQ. There are 15 residues in the CDR3. CDR3: CASSLAGGPIETQYF. CDR3 coding DNA: TGCGCCAGCAGCCTGGCGGGGGGGCCCATAGAGACCCAGTACTTC.

The gene calls are TRBV5-1 and TRBJ2-7, with a tentative D call TRBD1 (6 bases). V dropped 5 bases and J dropped 0 bases, with 18 bases sitting between them. Germline V lookup: CDR1 SGHRS, CDR2 YFSETQ. The CDR3 loop spans 16 amino acids. CDR3 protein: CASSPLDRSSSYEQYF. Here the CDR3 DNA reads TGCGCCAGCAGTCCCTTAGACAGGTCCAGCTCCTACGAGCAGTACTTC.

The sample holds many counts of this clone. This sample also contains other DNA sequences that code for the same CDR3. V and J are TRBV7-9 and TRBJ2-5; 7 bases are shared with TRBD1. The CDR3 has 15 residues. Germline V gene data show CDR1 as SEHNR and CDR2 as FQNEAQ (reference sequence). J was trimmed by 1 base and V by 5 bases; bases with no gene match: 7. The CDR3 protein is CASSPGQASQETQYF. For the CDR3, the DNA is TGTGCCAGCAGCCCCGGACAGGCCTCCCAAGAGACCCAGTACTTC.

The V call is TRBV30, the J call TRBJ2-7; a possible D gene is TRBD2 (5 bases). The CDR3 contains 12 residues. V was cut by 0 bases and J by 4 bases, with 7 bases left in between. Germline V gene data show CDR1 as GTSNPN and CDR2 as SVGIG (reference sequence). The CDR3 loop reads CAWSVGGYEQYF. CDR3 nucleotides: TGTGCCTGGAGTGTAGGAGGTTACGAGCAGTACTTC. The variable domain in full, with the rest retrieved from reference TRBV30 and TRBJ2-7, is SQTIHQWPATLVQPVGSPLSLECTVEGTSNPNLYWYRQAAGRGLQLLFYSVGIGQISSEVPQNLSASRPQDRQFILSSKKLLLSDSGFYLCAWSVGGYEQYFGPGTRLTVT.

This clone was seen a few times. V usage is TRBV3-1 (or the pseudogene TRBV3-2) and J usage is TRBJ1-4; no reliable D call. The CDR3 is 14 residues long. Germline assignment: CDR1 LGHDT and CDR2 YNNKEL (reference sequence). With 1 base removed from V and 4 bases from J, the gap between germline ends came to 7 bases. The CDR3: CASSQGYSNEKLFF. The CDR3 DNA reads as TGTGCCAGCAGCCAAGGTTACAGTAATGAAAAACTGTTTTTT.

This rearrangement joins TRBV19 to TRBJ2-3; 9 bases fit TRBD1. The CDR3 contains 13 residues. Germline V gene lookup returns CDR1 LNHDA and CDR2 SQIVND (reference sequence). V lost 8 bases and J lost 6; bases outside the gene matches: 6. The CDR3 region has the DNA TGTGCCAGTTCAACAGGGGGCGCGGATACGCAGTATTTT. Amino acid sequence: CASSTGGADTQYF. Drawing the rest from reference TRBV19 and TRBJ2-3, the complete variable domain is DGGITQSPKYLFRKEGQNVTLSCEQNLNHDAMYWYRQDPGQGLRLIYYSQIVNDFQKGDIAEGYSVSREKKESFPLTVTSAQKNPTAFYLCASSTGGADTQYFGPGTRLTVL.

This rearrangement joins TRBV6-1 to TRBJ2-7, with a possible D match to TRBD2 (5 bases). This CDR3 contains 14 residues. Between the trimmed V and J ends, which lost 0 bases and 3 bases, there was a span of 9 bases. CDR1 is MNHNS and CDR2 is SASEGT in the germline V gene. CDR3: CASSEASRGYEQYF. CDR3 bases: TGTGCCAGCAGTGAAGCGAGCCGGGGCTACGAGCAGTACTTC.

The chain links TRBV18 to TRBJ1-2; D perhaps matches TRBD1 (6 bases). Trimming took 3 bases from V and 5 from J, leaving 22 bases between them. CDR1 and CDR2 (germline): KGHSH, LQKENI. This CDR3 spans 17 amino acids. CDR3 residues: CASSPGPGTPQTYGYTF. In DNA, the CDR3 is TGTGCCAGCTCACCTGGCCCCGGGACACCCCAAACTTATGGCTACACCTTC.

The V gene is TRBV11-2, the J gene TRBJ2-5, with 12 bases lining up with TRBD2. This CDR3 region has 17 residues. CDR1 and CDR2 (germline): SGHAT, FQNNGV. V was pared by 3 bases and J by 0 bases, with 5 bases of the junction left unmatched. The CDR3 sequence: CASSLRGLAGNQETQYF. CDR3 in DNA: TGTGCCAGCAGCTTGAGAGGACTAGCGGGAAACCAAGAGACCCAGTACTTC.

Note on this clone: The same CDR3 can be traced to other DNA sequences in this sample. The V gene is TRBV19, the J gene TRBJ1-5; no clear D. Germline V gives CDR1 LNHDA, CDR2 SQIVND (reference sequence). The CDR3 spans 14 residues. Trimming removed 3 bases from V and 0 bases from J, with 6 bases in between. The CDR3 region has the DNA TGTGCCAGTAGTATTTCGAATAGCAATCAGCCCCAGCATTTT. It is translated as CASSISNSNQPQHF. The full variable domain, in which reference TRBV19 and TRBJ1-5 provide the parts outside the CDR3, is DGGITQSPKYLFRKEGQNVTLSCEQNLNHDAMYWYRQDPGQGLRLIYYSQIVNDFQKGDIAEGYSVSREKKESFPLTVTSAQKNPTAFYLCASSISNSNQPQHFGDGTRLSIL.

This chain links TRBV5-1 with TRBJ2-1; 8 positions agree with TRBD2. The CDR3 covers 18 residues. V trimming: 4 bases; J trimming: 1 base; junction bases outside the gene matches: 13. Germline values: CDR1 SGHRS, CDR2 YFSETQ. CDR3 amino acids: CASSLPTWRGESYNEQFF. CDR3 sequence (DNA): TGCGCCAGCAGCCTCCCGACTTGGCGGGGGGAATCCTACAATGAGCAGTTCTTC.

The gene calls are TRBV3-1 (or the pseudogene TRBV3-2) and TRBJ2-7; D possibly uses TRBD1 or TRBD2 (5 bases each). Trimming cost V 4 bases and J 2 bases, with 15 bases left between them. The CDR3 is 15 residues long. Per germline, CDR1 LGHDT and CDR2 YNNKEL (reference sequence). CDR3 sequence (DNA): TGTGCCAGCAGCCCGGGGACCGCCCTCACCTACGAGCAGTACTTC. Translating it yields CASSPGTALTYEQYF.

The chain recombines TRBV5-5 with TRBJ2-7; tentatively, D is TRBD1 (6 bases). V was cut by 1 base and J by 2 bases, with 10 bases left in between. CDR3 length: 14 residues. The germline V gene encodes CDR1 SGHKS and CDR2 YYEKEE (reference sequence). Written as DNA, the CDR3 is TGTGCCAGCAGCTTGACAGGGATTACCTACGAGCAGTACTTC. Amino acid sequence: CASSLTGITYEQYF.

The rearrangement links TRBV5-1 to TRBJ2-7; the match to TRBD1 covers 9 bases. V gave up 3 bases and J gave up 3 bases; unmatched junction bases: 10. This CDR3 has 16 residues. Germline loops: CDR1 SGHRS, CDR2 YFSETQ. The chain's CDR3 is CASSSQPTGGSYEQYF. In DNA, the CDR3 is TGCGCCAGCAGCTCGCAGCCGACAGGGGGAAGCTACGAGCAGTACTTC.

V is TRBV19 and J is TRBJ2-3; TRBD2 matches 7 bases. This CDR3 is built from 14 residues. Trimming took 3 bases from V and 6 from J; bases not matched to a gene: 6. Germline assignment: CDR1 LNHDA and CDR2 SQIVND (reference sequence). The DNA of the CDR3 is TGTGCCAGTAGTATCCCCGGGAGGAGGGATACGCAGTATTTT. Translation gives CASSIPGRRDTQYF.

In regard to this clone: Without the conserved terminal phenylalanine or tryptophan, this CDR3 likely stems from a read error. The DNA is left out, because the CDR3 cannot be placed on it with certainty; the CDR3 is given as TCRdb lists it. The genes are TRBV6-6 and TRBJ1-2. Germline V gene sequence: CDR1 MNHNY, CDR2 SVGAGI (reference sequence). Termini included, the CDR3 measures 11 amino acids. This CDR3 reads CASSPRRRGEY.

The chain carries TRBV6-6 and TRBJ2-3; D unresolved. The germline gives CDR1 MNHNY, CDR2 SVGAGI (reference sequence). V lost 6 bases and J 2 bases, leaving 6 bases between the germline ends. CDR3 length: 12 residues. The chain's CDR3 is CASRAPTDTQYF. CDR3 sequence (DNA): TGTGCCAGCAGGGCACCCACAGATACGCAGTATTTT.

As DNA, the CDR3 is TGTGCCAGCAGCTTCGGGACTAGCGGGGGTCGGACCGGGGAGCTGTTTTTT. Its protein is CASSFGTSGGRTGELFF. This chain connects TRBV7-2 to TRBJ2-2; 14 bases agree with TRBD2. Germline assignment: CDR1 SGHTA and CDR2 FQGNSA. The CDR3 is made up of 17 amino acids. J gave up 5 bases and V 3 bases, and 5 bases lay outside the gene matches.

This chain uses TRBV4-1 with TRBJ2-1; 8 bases match TRBD2. Germline loops: CDR1 MGHRA, CDR2 YSYEKL. V lost 0 bases, J lost 9 bases, and 10 bases stayed unmatched. The CDR3 totals 16 residues. The DNA for the CDR3 is TGCGCCAGCAGCCAAGATAACGGGGGGGCCAGGTCTGAGCAGTTCTTC. Translating it yields CASSQDNGGARSEQFF.

This clone came up once. The chain links TRBV19 to TRBJ2-7; TRBD1 matches 9 bases. Germline-derived CDR1 and CDR2 are LNHDA and SQIVND (reference sequence). V shed 6 bases, J shed 7 bases, and the junction held 10 bases outside the gene matches. The CDR3 is 14 residues long. CDR3 region: CASSWDRASVEQYF. In nucleotides, the CDR3 is TGTGCCAGTAGCTGGGACAGGGCCTCCGTGGAGCAGTACTTC.

The V call is TRBV7-7, the J call TRBJ2-2; 9 bases fit TRBD1. V gave up 6 bases and J gave up 5 bases; unmatched junction bases: 4. Germline V CDR1 and CDR2: SSHAT, FNYEAQ (reference sequence). The CDR3 runs to 14 residues. CDR3 sequence (DNA): TGTGCCAGCAGTCCCGACAGGGGGACCGGGGAGCTGTTTTTT. This encodes CASSPDRGTGELFF.

The rearrangement uses TRBV2 and TRBJ2-3; 8 nucleotides align to TRBD2. CDR3 length equals 14 residues. Trimming removed 6 bases from V and 0 bases from J; junction bases left unmatched: 2. Germline V gene sequence: CDR1 SNHLY, CDR2 FYNNEI. The CDR3 nucleotides are TGTGCCAGCAGACTAGCGGTTAGCACAGATACGCAGTATTTT. The encoded protein is CASRLAVSTDTQYF.

V and J are TRBV28 and TRBJ2-7, with TRBD1 matching 12 bases. CDR1 and CDR2 from the germline V gene are MDHEN and SYDVKM. CDR3 length equals 13 residues. The V segment lost 8 bases and the J segment 7 bases; nucleotides outside the gene matches: 6. CDR3 sequence (DNA): TGTGCCAGCCGGGACAGGGGGCCTCGGGAGCAGTACTTC. Its translation is CASRDRGPREQYF.

The rearrangement uses TRBV7-9 and TRBJ1-6, with a tentative D call TRBD1 (5 bases). The CDR3 is made up of 17 amino acids. Germline V lookup: CDR1 SEHNR, CDR2 FQNEAQ (reference sequence). Trimming left V 2 bases short and J 6 bases short, with 17 bases between. The chain's CDR3 is CASSLPREGQGNSPLHF. DNA of the CDR3: TGTGCCAGCAGCTTACCCCGGGAGGGGCAGGGTAATTCACCCCTCCACTTT. Based on the CDR3 plus reference TRBV7-9 and TRBJ1-6, the full variable domain is DTGVSQNPRHKITKRGQNVTFRCDPISEHNRLYWYRQTLGQGPEFLTYFQNEAQLEKSRLLSDRFSAERPKGSFSTLEIQRTEQGDSAMYLCASSLPREGQGNSPLHFGNGTRLTVT.

V is TRBV19 and J is TRBJ1-5; weak D call: TRBD1 (6 bases). V was clipped by 6 bases and J by 6 bases, with 15 bases between them. Germline CDR1 reads LNHDA; CDR2 reads SQIVND (reference sequence). The CDR3 consists of 14 residues. The CDR3 region has the DNA TGTGCCAGTAGCTTGAACAGGGATGGTCAGCCCCAGCATTTT. This translates into CASSLNRDGQPQHF.

In DNA form, the CDR3 reads TGTGCCAGCAGCTCGGACAGCCTCGGGAGGCAGCCCCAGCATTTT. Its protein product is CASSSDSLGRQPQHF. V is TRBV6-5 and J is TRBJ1-5, with a tentative D call TRBD1 (6 bases). V was trimmed by 6 bases and J by 7 bases, leaving 19 bases between them. Germline V gene sequence: CDR1 MNHEY, CDR2 SVGAGI. This CDR3 has 15 amino acids.

The rearrangement links TRBV5-1 to TRBJ1-3; no clear D. The CDR3 totals 13 residues. Germline CDR1 is SGHRS and CDR2 is YFSETQ. The germline V and J ends were trimmed by 5 bases and 0 bases, with 6 bases remaining between them. The chain's CDR3 is CASRSYSGNTIYF. The CDR3 region has the DNA TGCGCCAGCAGAAGTTACTCTGGAAACACCATATATTTT. The entire variable domain, with the rest obtained from reference TRBV5-1 and TRBJ1-3, is as follows: KAGVTQTPRYLIKTRGQQVTLSCSPISGHRSVSWYQQTPGQGLQFLFEYFSETQRNKGNFPGRFSGRQFSNSRSEMNVSTLELGDSALYLCASRSYSGNTIYFGEGSWLTVV.

The rearrangement uses TRBV28 and TRBJ1-1; TRBD1 matches at 9 bases. Germline V CDR1 and CDR2: MDHEN, SYDVKM. This CDR3 is 15 amino acids long. The trim removed 5 bases at V and 7 bases at J, leaving 11 bases unmatched. The CDR3 coding sequence is TGTGCCAGCAGTCCCTGGCCTACAGGGGGCAGTGAAGCTTTCTTT. Translated, it gives CASSPWPTGGSEAFF.

The V gene is TRBV9, the J gene TRBJ2-5; the match to TRBD1 covers 10 bases. Germline V gene lookup returns CDR1 SGDLS and CDR2 YYNGEE. The CDR3 length is 17 residues. The junction had 6 bases not matched to a gene; V was cut back by 0 bases and J by 1 base. The CDR3 is CASSVGTGGPLQETQYF. For the CDR3, the DNA is TGTGCCAGCAGCGTAGGGACAGGGGGTCCCCTCCAAGAGACCCAGTACTTC.

The chain couples TRBV3-1 (or the pseudogene TRBV3-2) to TRBJ1-5; D unclear. Looked up from germline, CDR1 is LGHDT and CDR2 is YNNKEL (reference sequence). Trimming took 3 bases from V and 11 from J, leaving 2 bases between them. The CDR3 has 9 residues. The CDR3, as DNA: TGTGCCAGCAGCCACGCCCAGCATTTT. Translation gives CASSHAQHF.

The chain employs TRBV19 and TRBJ2-1; 8 bases align to TRBD1. V lost 2 bases to trimming and J lost 3 bases; unmatched junction nucleotides: 3. This CDR3 is 15 amino acids long. Germline V lookup: CDR1 LNHDA, CDR2 SQIVND (reference sequence). This CDR3 is CASSIQGAGYNEQFF. The CDR3 nucleotides are TGTGCCAGTAGTATACAGGGGGCCGGCTACAATGAGCAGTTCTTC.

V usage is TRBV7-6 and J usage is TRBJ1-1; D remains ambiguous. V was clipped by 1 base and J by 4 bases, with 19 bases between them. Germline CDR1 reads SGHVS; CDR2 reads FNYEAQ. The CDR3 spans 17 residues. As DNA, the CDR3 is TGTGCCAGCAGCTTAGGGCCAGAGGTCGGGGTCGGCACTGAAGCTTTCTTT. Its translation: CASSLGPEVGVGTEAFF. The whole variable domain, filled in from reference TRBV7-6 and TRBJ1-1, reads GAGVSQSPRYKVTKRGQDVALRCDPISGHVSLYWYRQALGQGPEFLTYFNYEAQQDKSGLPNDRFSAERPEGSISTLTIQRTEQRDSAMYRCASSLGPEVGVGTEAFFGQGTRLTVV.